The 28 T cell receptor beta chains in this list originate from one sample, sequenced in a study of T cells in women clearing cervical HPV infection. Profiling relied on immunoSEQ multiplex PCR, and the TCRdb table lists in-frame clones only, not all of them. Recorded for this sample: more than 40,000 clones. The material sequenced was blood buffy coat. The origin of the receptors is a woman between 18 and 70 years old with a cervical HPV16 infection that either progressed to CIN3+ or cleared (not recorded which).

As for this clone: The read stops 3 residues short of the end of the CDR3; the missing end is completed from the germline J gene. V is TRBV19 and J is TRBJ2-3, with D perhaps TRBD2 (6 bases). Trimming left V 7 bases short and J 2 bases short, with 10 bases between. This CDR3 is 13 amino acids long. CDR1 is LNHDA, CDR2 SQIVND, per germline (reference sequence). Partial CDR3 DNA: TGTGCCAGTACGGAGGGGAACACAGATACG. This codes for CASTEGNTDT. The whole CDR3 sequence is CASTEGNTDTQYF.

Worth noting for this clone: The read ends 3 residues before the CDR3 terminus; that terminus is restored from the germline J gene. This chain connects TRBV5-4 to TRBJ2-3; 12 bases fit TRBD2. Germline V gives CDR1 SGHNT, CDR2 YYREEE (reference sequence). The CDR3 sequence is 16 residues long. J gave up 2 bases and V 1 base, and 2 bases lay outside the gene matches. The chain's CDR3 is CASSLLAGGPTDTQYF. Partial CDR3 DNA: TGTGCCAGCAGCTTGCTAGCGGGAGGGCCCACAGATACG.

CDR3 sequence: CASREQGALYGYTF. The DNA read from the CDR3 is TGTGCCAGCAGGGAACAGGGGGCGCTTTATGGC. J is TRBJ1-2 and V is TRBV2; TRBD1 matches at 9 bases. The read finishes 3 residues shy of the CDR3 end, and the germline J gene is used to complete it. The V and J ends lost 6 bases and 5 bases, in that order; junction bases with no gene match: 7. CDR3 length: 14 residues. Germline lookup yields CDR1 SNHLY and CDR2 FYNNEI.

CDR3 sequence reads: CASSPSTGGRNEQFF. Partial CDR3 DNA: TGTGCCAGCAGCCCAAGCACAGGGGGGCGAAATGAG. The chain carries TRBV7-8 and TRBJ2-1; 8 nucleotides align to TRBD1. The CDR3 extends 3 residues past the end of the read, so its final part is completed from the germline J gene. The CDR3 extends over 15 amino acids. V lost 5 bases to trimming and J lost 7 bases; unmatched junction nucleotides: 10. From germline, CDR1 is SGHVS and CDR2 FQNEAQ. Combining the CDR3 with reference TRBV7-8 and TRBJ2-1 gives the whole variable domain GAGVSQSPRYKVAKRGQDVALRCDPISGHVSLFWYQQALGQGPEFLTYFQNEAQLDKSGLPSDRFFAERPEGSVSTLKIQRTQQEDSAVYLCASSPSTGGRNEQFFGPGTRLTVL.

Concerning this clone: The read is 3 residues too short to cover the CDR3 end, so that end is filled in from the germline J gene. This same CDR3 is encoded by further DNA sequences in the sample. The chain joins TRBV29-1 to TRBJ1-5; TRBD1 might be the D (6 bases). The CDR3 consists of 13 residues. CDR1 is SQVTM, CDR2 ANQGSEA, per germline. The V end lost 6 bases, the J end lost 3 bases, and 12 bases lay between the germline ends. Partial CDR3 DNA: TGCAGCGTCCTGACAGGACTCAATCAGCCC. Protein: CSVLTGLNQP. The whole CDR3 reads CSVLTGLNQPQHF. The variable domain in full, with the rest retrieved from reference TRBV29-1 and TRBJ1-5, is SAVISQKPSRDICQRGTSLTIQCQVDSQVTMMFWYRQQPGQSLTLIATANQGSEATYESGFVIDKFPISRPNLTFSTLTVSNMSPEDSSIYLCSVLTGLNQPQHFGDGTRLSIL.

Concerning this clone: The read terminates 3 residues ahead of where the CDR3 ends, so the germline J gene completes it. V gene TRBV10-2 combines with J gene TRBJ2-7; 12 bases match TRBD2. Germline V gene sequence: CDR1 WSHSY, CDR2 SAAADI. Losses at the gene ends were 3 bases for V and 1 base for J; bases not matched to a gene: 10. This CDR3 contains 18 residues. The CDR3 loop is CASSEGTSGSFSSYEQYF. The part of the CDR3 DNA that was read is TGCGCCAGCAGTGAAGGGACTAGCGGGTCTTTTTCATCCTACGAG.

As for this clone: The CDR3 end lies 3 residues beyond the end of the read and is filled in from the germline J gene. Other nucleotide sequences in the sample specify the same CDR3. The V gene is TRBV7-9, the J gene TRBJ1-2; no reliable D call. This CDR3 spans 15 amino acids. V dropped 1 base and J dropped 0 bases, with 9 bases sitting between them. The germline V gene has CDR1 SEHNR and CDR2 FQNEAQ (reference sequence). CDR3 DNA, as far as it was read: TGTGCCAGCAGCTTAGGGCAGGAAGCTAACTATGGC. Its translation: CASSLGQEANYG. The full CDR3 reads CASSLGQEANYGYTF.

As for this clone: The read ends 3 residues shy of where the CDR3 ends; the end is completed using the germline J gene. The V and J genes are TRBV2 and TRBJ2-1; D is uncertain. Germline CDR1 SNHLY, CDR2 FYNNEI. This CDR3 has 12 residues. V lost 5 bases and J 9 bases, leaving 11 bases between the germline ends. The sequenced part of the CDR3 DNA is TGTGCCAGCAGTCCTGCTAGACGTGAG. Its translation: CASSPARRE. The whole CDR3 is CASSPARREQFF. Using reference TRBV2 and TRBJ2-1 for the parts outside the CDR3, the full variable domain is EPEVTQTPSHQVTQMGQEVILRCVPISNHLYFYWYRQILGQKVEFLVSFYNNEISEKSEIFDDQFSVERPDGSNFTLKIRSTKLEDSAMYFCASSPARREQFFGPGTRLTVL.

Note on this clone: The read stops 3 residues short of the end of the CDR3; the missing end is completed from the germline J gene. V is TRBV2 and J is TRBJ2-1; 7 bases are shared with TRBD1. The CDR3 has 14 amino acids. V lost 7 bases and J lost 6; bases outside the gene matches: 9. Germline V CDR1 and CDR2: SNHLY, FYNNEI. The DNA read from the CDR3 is TGTGCCAGCAAGGGGGCCTCCAGGGGCAATGAG. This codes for CASKGASRGNE. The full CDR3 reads CASKGASRGNEQFF. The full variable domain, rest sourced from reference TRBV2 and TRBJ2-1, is EPEVTQTPSHQVTQMGQEVILRCVPISNHLYFYWYRQILGQKVEFLVSFYNNEISEKSEIFDDQFSVERPDGSNFTLKIRSTKLEDSAMYFCASKGASRGNEQFFGPGTRLTVL.

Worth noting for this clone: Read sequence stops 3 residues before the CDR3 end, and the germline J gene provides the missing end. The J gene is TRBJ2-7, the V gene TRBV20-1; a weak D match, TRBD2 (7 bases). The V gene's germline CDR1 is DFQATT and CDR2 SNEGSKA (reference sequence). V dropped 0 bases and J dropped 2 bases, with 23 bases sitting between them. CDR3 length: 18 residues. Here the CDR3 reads CSARELPSGGGIAYEQYF. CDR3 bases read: TGCAGTGCTAGAGAGTTGCCTAGCGGAGGGGGGATTGCCTACGAG.

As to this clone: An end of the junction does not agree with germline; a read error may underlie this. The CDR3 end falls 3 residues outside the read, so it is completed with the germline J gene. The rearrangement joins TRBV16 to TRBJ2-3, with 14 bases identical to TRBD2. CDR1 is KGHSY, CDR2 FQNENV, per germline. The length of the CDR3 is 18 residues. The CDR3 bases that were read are TGTGCCAGCAGCCAATTATGGGGGACTAGCGGGAGCACCGATACG. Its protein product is CASSQLWGTSGSTDT. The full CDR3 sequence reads CASSQLWGTSGSTDTQYF.

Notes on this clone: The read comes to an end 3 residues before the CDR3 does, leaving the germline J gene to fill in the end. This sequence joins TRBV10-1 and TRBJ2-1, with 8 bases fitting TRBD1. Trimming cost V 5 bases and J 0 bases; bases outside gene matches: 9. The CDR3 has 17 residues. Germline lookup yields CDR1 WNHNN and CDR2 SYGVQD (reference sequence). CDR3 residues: CASSNGQGASSYNEQFF. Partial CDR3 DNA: TGCGCCAGCAGTAATGGCCAGGGGGCCAGCTCCTACAATGAG.

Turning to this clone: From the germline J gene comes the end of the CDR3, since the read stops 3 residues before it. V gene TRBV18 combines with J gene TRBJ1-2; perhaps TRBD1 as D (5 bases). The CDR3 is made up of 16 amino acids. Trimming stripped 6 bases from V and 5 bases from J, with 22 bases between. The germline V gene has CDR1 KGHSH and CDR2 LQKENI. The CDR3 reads CASSALSFGGEYGYTF. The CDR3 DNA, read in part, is TGTGCCAGCTCCGCGCTATCCTTCGGGGGGGAATATGGC.

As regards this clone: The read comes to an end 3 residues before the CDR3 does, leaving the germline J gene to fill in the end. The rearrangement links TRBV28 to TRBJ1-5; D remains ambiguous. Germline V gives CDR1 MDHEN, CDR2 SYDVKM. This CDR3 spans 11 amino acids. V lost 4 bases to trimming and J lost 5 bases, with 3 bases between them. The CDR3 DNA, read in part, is TGTGCCAGCAGTTCCGATCAGCCC. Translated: CASSSDQP. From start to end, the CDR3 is CASSSDQPQHF. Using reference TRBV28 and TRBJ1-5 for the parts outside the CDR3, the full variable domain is DVKVTQSSRYLVKRTGEKVFLECVQDMDHENMFWYRQDPGLGLRLIYFSYDVKMKEKGDIPEGYSVSREKKERFSLILESASTNQTSMYLCASSSDQPQHFGDGTRLSIL.

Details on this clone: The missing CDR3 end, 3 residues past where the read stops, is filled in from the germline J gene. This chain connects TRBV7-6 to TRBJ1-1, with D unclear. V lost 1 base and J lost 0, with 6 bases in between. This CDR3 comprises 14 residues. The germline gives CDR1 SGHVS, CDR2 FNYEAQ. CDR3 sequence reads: CASSLGSLNTEAFF. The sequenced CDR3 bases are TGTGCCAGCAGCTTAGGTTCGTTGAACACTGAA.

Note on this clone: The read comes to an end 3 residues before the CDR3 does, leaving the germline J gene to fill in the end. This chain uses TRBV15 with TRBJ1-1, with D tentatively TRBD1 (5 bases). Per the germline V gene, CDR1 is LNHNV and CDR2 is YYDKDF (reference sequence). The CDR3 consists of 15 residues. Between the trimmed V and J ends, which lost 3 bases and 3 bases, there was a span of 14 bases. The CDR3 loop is CATSRPGQGDTEAFF. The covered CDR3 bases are TGTGCCACCAGCAGGCCTGGACAAGGGGACACTGAA.

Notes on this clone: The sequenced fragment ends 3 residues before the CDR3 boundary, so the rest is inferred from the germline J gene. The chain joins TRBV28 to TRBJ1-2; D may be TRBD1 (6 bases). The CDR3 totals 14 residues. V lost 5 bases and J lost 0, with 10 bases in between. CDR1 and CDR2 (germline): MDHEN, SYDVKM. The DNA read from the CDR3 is TGTGCCAGCAGTAGGACAGATACTAACTATGGC. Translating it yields CASSRTDTNYG. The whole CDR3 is CASSRTDTNYGYTF.

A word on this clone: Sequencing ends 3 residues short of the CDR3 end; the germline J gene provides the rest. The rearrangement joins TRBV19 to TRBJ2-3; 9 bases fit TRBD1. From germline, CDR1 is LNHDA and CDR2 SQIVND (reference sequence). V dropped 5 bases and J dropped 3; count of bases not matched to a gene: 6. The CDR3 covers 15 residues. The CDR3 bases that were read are TGTGCCAGTAGTCTCGGACAGGGGATTACAGATACG. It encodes CASSLGQGITDT. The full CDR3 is CASSLGQGITDTQYF.

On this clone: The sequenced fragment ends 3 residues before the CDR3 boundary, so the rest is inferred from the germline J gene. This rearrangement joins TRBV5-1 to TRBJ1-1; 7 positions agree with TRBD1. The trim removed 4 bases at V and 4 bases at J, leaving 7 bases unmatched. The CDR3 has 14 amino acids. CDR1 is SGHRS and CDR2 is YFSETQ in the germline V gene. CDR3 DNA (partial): TGCGCCAGCAGCCCAGGGGGAGGTGTCACTGAA. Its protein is CASSPGGGVTE. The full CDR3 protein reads CASSPGGGVTEAFF.

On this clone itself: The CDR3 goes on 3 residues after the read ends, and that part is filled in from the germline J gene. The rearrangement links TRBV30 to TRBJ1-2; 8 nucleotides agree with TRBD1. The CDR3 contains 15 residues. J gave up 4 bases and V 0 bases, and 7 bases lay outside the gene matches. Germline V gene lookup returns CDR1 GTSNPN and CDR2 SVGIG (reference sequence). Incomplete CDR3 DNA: TGTGCCTGGAGTGTACCAGGGACAGGTGGCTATGGC. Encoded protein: CAWSVPGTGGYG. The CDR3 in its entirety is CAWSVPGTGGYGYTF.

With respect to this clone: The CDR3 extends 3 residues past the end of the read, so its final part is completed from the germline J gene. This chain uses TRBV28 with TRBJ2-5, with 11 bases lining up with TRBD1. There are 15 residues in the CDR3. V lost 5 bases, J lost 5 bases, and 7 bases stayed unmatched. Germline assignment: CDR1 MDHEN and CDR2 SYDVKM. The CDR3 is CASSPRDRGRETQYF. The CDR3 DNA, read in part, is TGTGCCAGCAGTCCTCGGGACAGGGGGAGGGAGACC. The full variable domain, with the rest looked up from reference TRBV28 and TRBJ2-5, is DVKVTQSSRYLVKRTGEKVFLECVQDMDHENMFWYRQDPGLGLRLIYFSYDVKMKEKGDIPEGYSVSREKKERFSLILESASTNQTSMYLCASSPRDRGRETQYFGPGTRLLVL.

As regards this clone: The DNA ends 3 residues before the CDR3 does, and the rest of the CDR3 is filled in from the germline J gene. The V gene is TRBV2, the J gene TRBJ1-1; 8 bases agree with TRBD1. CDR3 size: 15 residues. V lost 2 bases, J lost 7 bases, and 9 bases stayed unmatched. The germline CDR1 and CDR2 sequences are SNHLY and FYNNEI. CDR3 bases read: TGTGCCAGCAGTGAACCCGGACAGGGAATTGTTGAA. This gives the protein CASSEPGQGIVE. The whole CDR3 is CASSEPGQGIVEAFF.

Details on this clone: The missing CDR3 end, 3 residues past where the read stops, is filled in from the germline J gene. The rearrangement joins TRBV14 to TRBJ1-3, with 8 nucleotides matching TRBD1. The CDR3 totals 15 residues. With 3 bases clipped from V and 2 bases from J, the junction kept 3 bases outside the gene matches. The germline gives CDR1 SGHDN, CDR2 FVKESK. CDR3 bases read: TGTGCCAGCAGCCAGGGACAGGTCACTGGAAACACC. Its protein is CASSQGQVTGNT. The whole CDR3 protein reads CASSQGQVTGNTIYF.

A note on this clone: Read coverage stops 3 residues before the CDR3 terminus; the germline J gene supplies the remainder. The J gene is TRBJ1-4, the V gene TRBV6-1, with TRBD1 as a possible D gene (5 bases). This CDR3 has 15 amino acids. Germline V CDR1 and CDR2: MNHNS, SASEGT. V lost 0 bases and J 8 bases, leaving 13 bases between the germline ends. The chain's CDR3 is CASSEARGGVEKLFF. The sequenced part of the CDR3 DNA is TGTGCCAGCAGTGAAGCGCGGGGGGGAGTGGAAAAA.

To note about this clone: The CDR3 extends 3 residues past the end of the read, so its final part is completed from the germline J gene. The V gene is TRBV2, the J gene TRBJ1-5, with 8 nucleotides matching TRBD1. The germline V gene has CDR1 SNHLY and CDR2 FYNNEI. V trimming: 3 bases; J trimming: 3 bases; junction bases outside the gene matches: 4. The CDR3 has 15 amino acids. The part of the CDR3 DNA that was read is TGTGCCAGCAGTGACCGGACAGGGTACAATCAGCCC. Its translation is CASSDRTGYNQP. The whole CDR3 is CASSDRTGYNQPQHF.

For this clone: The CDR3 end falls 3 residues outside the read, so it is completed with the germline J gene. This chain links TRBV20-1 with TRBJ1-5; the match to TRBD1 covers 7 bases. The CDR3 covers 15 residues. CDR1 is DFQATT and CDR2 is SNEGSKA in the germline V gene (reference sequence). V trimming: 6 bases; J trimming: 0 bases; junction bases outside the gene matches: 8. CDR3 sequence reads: CSATLGGYSNQPQHF. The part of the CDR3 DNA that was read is TGCAGTGCAACATTAGGGGGCTATAGCAATCAGCCC.

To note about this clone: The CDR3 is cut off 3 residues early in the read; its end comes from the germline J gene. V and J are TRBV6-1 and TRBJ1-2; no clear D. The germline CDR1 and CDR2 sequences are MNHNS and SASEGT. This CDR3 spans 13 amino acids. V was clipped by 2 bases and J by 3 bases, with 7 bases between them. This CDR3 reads CASSESPYYGYTF. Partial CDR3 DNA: TGTGCCAGCAGTGAATCTCCGTACTATGGC.

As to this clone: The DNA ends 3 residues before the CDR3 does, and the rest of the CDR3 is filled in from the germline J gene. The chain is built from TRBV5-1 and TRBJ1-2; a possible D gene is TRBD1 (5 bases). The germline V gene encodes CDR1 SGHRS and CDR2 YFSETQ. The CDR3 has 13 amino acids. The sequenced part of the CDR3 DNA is TGCGCCAGCAGCCCACCGGGGGTCCCTAGT. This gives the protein CASSPPGVPS. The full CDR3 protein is CASSPPGVPSYTF.